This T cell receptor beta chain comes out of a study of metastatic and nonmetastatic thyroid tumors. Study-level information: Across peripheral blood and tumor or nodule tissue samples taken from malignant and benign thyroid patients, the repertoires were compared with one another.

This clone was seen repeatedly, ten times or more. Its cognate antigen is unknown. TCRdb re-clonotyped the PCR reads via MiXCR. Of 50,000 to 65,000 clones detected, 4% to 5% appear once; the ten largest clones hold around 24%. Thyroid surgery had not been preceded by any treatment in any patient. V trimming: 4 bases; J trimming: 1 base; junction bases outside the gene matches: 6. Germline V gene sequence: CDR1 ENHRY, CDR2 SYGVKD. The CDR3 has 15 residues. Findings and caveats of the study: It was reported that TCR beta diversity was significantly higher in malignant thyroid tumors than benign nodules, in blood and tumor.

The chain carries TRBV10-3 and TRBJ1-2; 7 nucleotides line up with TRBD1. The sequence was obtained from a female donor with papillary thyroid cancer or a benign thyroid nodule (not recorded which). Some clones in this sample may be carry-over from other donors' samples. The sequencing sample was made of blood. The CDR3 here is CAISVQDRRNYGYTF. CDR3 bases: TGTGCCATCAGTGTTCAGGACAGGCGTAACTATGGCTACACCTTC.